A single sample gave rise to the 9 T cell receptor beta chains below, sequenced in a study of shared clonotypes between healthy human individuals. Sequencing was performed with immunoSEQ multiplex PCR; in TCRdb, only in-frame clones are kept and a portion is missing. The sample holds 2 million to 2.5 million clones; 92% are singletons and the top ten take about 0.36%. The sequenced sample was naive CD4+ T cells from PBMCs. The subset denotes: CD45RA+ positively selected. These receptors were collected from a man younger than 35 in good health. Some clones in this sample may be carry-over from other donors' samples.

This clone was picked up one time. The chain joins TRBV28 to TRBJ2-7; no reliable D call. The CDR3 sequence is 14 residues long. Germline CDR1 and CDR2: MDHEN and SYDVKM. Trimming shortened V by 2 bases and J by 5 bases, and 13 bases separated the two germline ends. CDR3 loop: CASSLRPERNEQYF. CDR3 bases: TGTGCCAGCAGTTTACGACCGGAAAGGAACGAGCAGTACTTC.

The V and J genes are TRBV5-1 and TRBJ2-7, with TRBD2 as a possible D gene (5 bases). CDR1 is SGHRS, CDR2 YFSETQ, per germline. This CDR3 spans 14 amino acids. V lost 4 bases and J 2 bases, leaving 13 bases between the germline ends. CDR3 coding DNA: TGCGCCAGCAGCCCCCCCGGGGTAGCCTACGAGCAGTACTTC. Translating it yields CASSPPGVAYEQYF.

The chain combines TRBV29-1 with TRBJ2-1; possibly TRBD1 for D (6 bases). There are 14 residues in the CDR3. V was pared by 4 bases and J by 5 bases, with 15 bases between. From germline, CDR1 is SQVTM and CDR2 ANQGSEA. The DNA for the CDR3 is TGCAGCGTTGTGGGGGCCGACTCTCACAATGAGCAGTTCTTC. Encoded protein: CSVVGADSHNEQFF.

J is TRBJ2-5 and V is TRBV6-1, with a tentative D call TRBD2 (6 bases). This CDR3 is built from 15 residues. V was pared by 10 bases and J by 4 bases, with 22 bases between. CDR1 and CDR2 (germline): MNHNS, SASEGT. The CDR3 loop reads CATATGAGGGETQYF. DNA for the CDR3: TGTGCCACCGCTACCGGAGCGGGCGGTGGAGAGACCCAGTACTTC.

This chain links TRBV5-1 with TRBJ2-7; the match to TRBD1 covers 8 bases. V shed 3 bases and J 2 bases; nucleotides not matched to a gene: 4. This CDR3 is built from 14 residues. Germline loops: CDR1 SGHRS, CDR2 YFSETQ. Here the CDR3 DNA reads TGCGCCAGCAGCTCCGGCAGGGGGCCCTACGAGCAGTACTTC. It yields the protein CASSSGRGPYEQYF.

The J gene is TRBJ2-1, the V gene TRBV7-3, with TRBD2 matching 10 bases. The germline V gene has CDR1 SGHTA and CDR2 FQGTGA. The CDR3 has 15 amino acids. J lost 4 bases, V lost 5 bases, and 5 bases had no gene match. The CDR3 is CASSQSGRAYNEQFF. DNA for the CDR3: TGTGCCAGCAGCCAGAGCGGGAGGGCTTACAATGAGCAGTTCTTC.

The gene calls are TRBV7-3 and TRBJ2-1, with 9 bases fitting TRBD2. This CDR3 region has 15 residues. Germline values: CDR1 SGHTA, CDR2 FQGTGA. V trimming: 5 bases; J trimming: 2 bases; junction bases outside the gene matches: 4. The CDR3 DNA is TGTGCCAGCAGCATCGGACTAGCGCCCTACAATGAGCAGTTCTTC. Translation: CASSIGLAPYNEQFF.

The chain is built from TRBV6-1 and TRBJ1-4, with 9 bases lining up with TRBD1. Per the germline V gene, CDR1 is MNHNS and CDR2 is SASEGT. The CDR3 totals 14 residues. J was trimmed by 8 bases and V by 5 bases; bases with no gene match: 6. This chain's CDR3 is CASSSRQGDEKLFF. DNA of the CDR3: TGTGCCAGCAGTTCTCGACAGGGGGACGAAAAACTGTTTTTT.

This chain joins TRBV28 and TRBJ1-3; D gene ambiguous. Trimming removed 3 bases at V and 2 bases at J, with 20 bases between. Germline V lookup: CDR1 MDHEN, CDR2 SYDVKM. The length of the CDR3 is 18 residues. CDR3 nucleotides: TGTGCCAGCAGTTTGCGGAAGCCGATCATGAAAACTGGAAACACCATATATTTT. Residues: CASSLRKPIMKTGNTIYF. The variable domain in full, completed from reference TRBV28 and TRBJ1-3, reads DVKVTQSSRYLVKRTGEKVFLECVQDMDHENMFWYRQDPGLGLRLIYFSYDVKMKEKGDIPEGYSVSREKKERFSLILESASTNQTSMYLCASSLRKPIMKTGNTIYFGEGSWLTVV.